The subject of this entry is one T cell receptor (beta chain). Its matching antigen is unknown. This sample is drawn from a study of STAT5B mutations in CD4+ large granular lymphocyte leukemia. Points from the study as a whole: TRBV06-family usage was enriched in top patient clones (8/27) versus controls (2/35).

Sequenced by immunoSEQ multiplex PCR; TCRdb stores in-frame clones only, minus some. The data hold around 30,000 clones, with around 80% observed a single time. The CDR3 has 14 amino acids. The V segment lost 2 bases and the J segment 6 bases; nucleotides outside the gene matches: 7. Looked up from germline, CDR1 is MNHNS and CDR2 is SASEGT. V is TRBV6-1 and J is TRBJ2-7, with 7 nucleotides matching TRBD2. Sequencing was carried out using CD4+ T cells from blood buffy coats. This TCR was sampled from a human donor in good health. The DNA of the CDR3 is TGTGCCAGCAGTGAACAAGGCACTAGCGCCGAGCAGTACTTC. Its protein product is CASSEQGTSAEQYF.